The 27 T cell receptor beta chains listed next were all sequenced from one sample in a study of T cell responses to AZD1222 COVID-19 vaccine. Assay: immunoSEQ multiplex PCR; the TCRdb copy retains only in-frame clones and omits some. The sample has 200,000 or so clones, around 90% seen once. The specimen was peripheral blood, collected on day 0 of AZD1222 vaccination. The receptors stem from an adult in good health.

This chain links TRBV10-3 with TRBJ1-2; 10 nucleotides match TRBD1. The CDR3 contains 14 residues. V lost 6 bases and J lost 4; bases outside the gene matches: 5. The germline V gene has CDR1 ENHRY and CDR2 SYGVKD. The CDR3 bases are TGTGCCATCAGCTCCGGGACAGGGGTCTATGGCTACACCTTC. Protein: CAISSGTGVYGYTF.

The gene calls are TRBV28 and TRBJ2-3, with 9 positions matching TRBD1. Germline-derived CDR1 and CDR2 are MDHEN and SYDVKM. CDR3 size: 15 residues. V gave up 3 bases and J gave up 4 bases; unmatched junction bases: 5. CDR3 coding DNA: TGTGCCAGCAGTTTCTCAGGGACAGGGCCAGATACGCAGTATTTT. Translating gives CASSFSGTGPDTQYF.

This rearrangement joins TRBV5-1 to TRBJ2-7; D not resolved. The length of the CDR3 is 14 residues. V shed 0 bases and J shed 5 bases, with 12 bases lying between them. Per germline, CDR1 SGHRS and CDR2 YFSETQ. This CDR3 is CASSLEGIGNEQYF. DNA for the CDR3: TGCGCCAGCAGCTTGGAAGGGATCGGCAACGAGCAGTACTTC.

This chain links TRBV5-1 with TRBJ2-1; D is undetermined. Between the trimmed V and J ends, which lost 4 bases and 4 bases, there was a span of 15 bases. CDR3 length: 15 amino acids. Per germline, CDR1 SGHRS and CDR2 YFSETQ. The CDR3 nucleotides read TGCGCCAGCAGCCTCCAAGGATATTGGTACAATGAGCAGTTCTTC. This translates into CASSLQGYWYNEQFF.

The CDR3 coding sequence is TGCGCCAGCAGCCGGGACCGTTCGATGGGCTACACCTTC. Its translation is CASSRDRSMGYTF. The chain couples TRBV4-3 to TRBJ1-2, with D possibly matching TRBD1 (5 bases). The CDR3 is 13 residues long. In germline, CDR1 is LGHNA, CDR2 YSLEER. V gave up 4 bases and J gave up 8 bases, with 14 bases separating them.

This CDR3 is CASGKWTGDPGELFF. CDR3 DNA: TGTGCTAGTGGGAAGTGGACAGGGGATCCCGGGGAGCTGTTTTTT. The V gene is TRBV12-5, the J gene TRBJ2-2, with 9 bases fitting TRBD1. The trim removed 6 bases at V and 6 bases at J, leaving 8 bases unmatched. The V gene's germline CDR1 is LGHNT and CDR2 FRNRAP. The CDR3 spans 15 residues.

The rearrangement joins TRBV6-5 to TRBJ2-5; no clear D gene. Trimming removed 0 bases from V and 1 base from J, with 12 bases in between. The CDR3 runs to 16 residues. Germline V gene sequence: CDR1 MNHEY, CDR2 SVGAGI. CDR3 bases: TGTGCCAGCAGTTACTCGATTCAGCAATTCCAAGAGACCCAGTACTTC. Its translation: CASSYSIQQFQETQYF.

The chain links TRBV19 to TRBJ1-3, with TRBD1 matching 7 bases. CDR1 is LNHDA, CDR2 SQIVND, per germline (reference sequence). This CDR3 spans 16 amino acids. Trimming at V came to 4 bases and at J to 0 bases, leaving 6 bases not matched to a gene. DNA for the CDR3: TGTGCCAGTAGTAGTGGGACAGCAAGCTCTGGAAACACCATATATTTT. Its protein product is CASSSGTASSGNTIYF.

This clone has a single count. V gene TRBV11-2 combines with J gene TRBJ2-3; possibly TRBD1 for D (6 bases). Germline values: CDR1 SGHAT, CDR2 FQNNGV. The germline V and J ends were trimmed by 1 base and 1 base, with 12 bases remaining between them. There are 16 residues in the CDR3. The CDR3 sequence: CASSLVLGAGTDTQYF. In nucleotides, the CDR3 is TGTGCCAGCAGCTTAGTGCTGGGGGCTGGCACAGATACGCAGTATTTT.

The chain employs TRBV28 and TRBJ2-1; possibly TRBD1 for D (5 bases). This CDR3 is built from 9 residues. CDR1 and CDR2 from the germline V gene are MDHEN and SYDVKM. V was cut by 11 bases and J by 14 bases, with 13 bases left in between. The CDR3 loop reads CAGPSGKFF. CDR3 sequence (DNA): TGTGCCGGCCCCTCAGGGAAGTTCTTC. The full variable domain, its missing parts supplied by reference TRBV28 and TRBJ2-1, is DVKVTQSSRYLVKRTGEKVFLECVQDMDHENMFWYRQDPGLGLRLIYFSYDVKMKEKGDIPEGYSVSREKKERFSLILESASTNQTSMYLCAGPSGKFFGPGTRLTVL.

The chain uses TRBV6-5 and TRBJ2-6; either TRBD1 or TRBD2 may supply D (5 bases each). The CDR3 has 15 residues. Trimming shortened V by 7 bases and J by 1 base, and 11 bases separated the two germline ends. From germline, CDR1 is MNHEY and CDR2 SVGAGI. CDR3 sequence (DNA): TGTGCCAGCACCCGAGGGGCGTCTGGGGCCAACGTCCTGACTTTC. This codes for CASTRGASGANVLTF.

The V call is TRBV19, the J call TRBJ1-6; unclear D gene. Germline CDR1 reads LNHDA; CDR2 reads SQIVND (reference sequence). Between the trimmed V and J ends, which lost 5 bases and 6 bases, there was a span of 14 bases. The CDR3 has 15 amino acids. Here the CDR3 reads CASSEGPAGNSPLHF. The CDR3 DNA reads as TGTGCCAGTAGTGAGGGCCCCGCCGGTAATTCACCCCTCCACTTT. The complete variable domain, with remaining parts taken from reference TRBV19 and TRBJ1-6, reads DGGITQSPKYLFRKEGQNVTLSCEQNLNHDAMYWYRQDPGQGLRLIYYSQIVNDFQKGDIAEGYSVSREKKESFPLTVTSAQKNPTAFYLCASSEGPAGNSPLHFGNGTRLTVT.

The gene calls are TRBV5-1 and TRBJ1-3; D not resolved. From germline, CDR1 is SGHRS and CDR2 YFSETQ. Trimming removed 8 bases from V and 1 base from J, with 10 bases in between. The CDR3 extends over 13 amino acids. For the CDR3, the DNA is TGCGCCAGTCGCGACGGGTCTGGAAACACCATATATTTT. It specifies CASRDGSGNTIYF. The variable domain in full, completed from reference TRBV5-1 and TRBJ1-3, reads KAGVTQTPRYLIKTRGQQVTLSCSPISGHRSVSWYQQTPGQGLQFLFEYFSETQRNKGNFPGRFSGRQFSNSRSEMNVSTLELGDSALYLCASRDGSGNTIYFGEGSWLTVV.

This chain uses TRBV20-1 with TRBJ1-2; D call uncertain. V was shortened by 2 bases and J by 1 base, with 2 bases between the two germline ends. Germline-derived CDR1 and CDR2 are DFQATT and SNEGSKA (reference sequence). This CDR3 is built from 11 residues. The CDR3 loop reads CSARNNYGYTF. DNA for the CDR3: TGCAGTGCTAGAAATAACTATGGCTACACCTTC.

CDR3 amino acids: CASSESNQQGRDSETQYF. The CDR3 nucleotides read TGCGCCAGCAGTGAGTCCAATCAACAGGGTAGAGATTCGGAGACCCAGTACTTC. The V and J genes are TRBV10-1 and TRBJ2-5, with a tentative D call TRBD1 (6 bases). In germline, CDR1 is WNHNN, CDR2 SYGVQD (reference sequence). This CDR3 spans 18 amino acids. V lost 0 bases, J lost 5 bases, and 22 bases lay in between.

The chain recombines TRBV2 with TRBJ1-5; D is possibly TRBD1 (5 bases). V dropped 4 bases and J dropped 4 bases, with 11 bases sitting between them. The CDR3 runs 14 residues. From germline, CDR1 is SNHLY and CDR2 FYNNEI. This CDR3 reads CASSARQFNQPQHF. The CDR3 DNA sequence: TGTGCCAGCAGTGCTCGACAGTTTAATCAGCCCCAGCATTTT.

The V and J genes are TRBV6-2 or TRBV6-3 and TRBJ2-3, with TRBD2 matching 9 bases. Per the germline V gene, CDR1 is MNHEY and CDR2 is SVGEGT. With 5 bases clipped from V and 2 bases from J, the junction kept 8 bases outside the gene matches. This CDR3 region has 16 residues. CDR3 in DNA: TGTGCCAGCAGTGCCCGGGTAGCGGGAGCCACAGATACGCAGTATTTT. As protein: CASSARVAGATDTQYF.

The chain carries TRBV11-2 and TRBJ2-5; 9 bases match TRBD1. Per germline, CDR1 SGHAT and CDR2 FQNNGV. The CDR3 consists of 14 residues. V gave up 5 bases and J gave up 7 bases; unmatched junction bases: 8. In nucleotides, the CDR3 is TGTGCCAGCAGCCTACAGGGGGCGGTTGGGACCCAGTACTTC. Translating gives CASSLQGAVGTQYF.

The chain couples TRBV10-3 to TRBJ2-2; no clear D. Germline loops: CDR1 ENHRY, CDR2 SYGVKD. This CDR3 contains 14 residues. V was trimmed by 3 bases and J by 8 bases, leaving 13 bases between them. The CDR3 is CAISENVRPGELFF. The CDR3 nucleotides read TGTGCCATCAGTGAAAATGTGCGACCGGGGGAGCTGTTTTTT.

This clone was recorded once. The same CDR3 can be traced to other DNA sequences in this sample. The chain combines TRBV7-8 with TRBJ2-3, with 8 nucleotides matching TRBD2. V was clipped by 5 bases and J by 0 bases; unmatched bases: 4. The CDR3 spans 15 residues. Germline lookup yields CDR1 SGHVS and CDR2 FQNEAQ. For the CDR3, the DNA is TGTGCCAGCAGCCCGTTAGCGGGAAGCACAGATACGCAGTATTTT. Translation gives CASSPLAGSTDTQYF.

This sequence joins TRBV28 and TRBJ1-2; D unclear. V shed 8 bases and J shed 7 bases, with 17 bases lying between them. The germline CDR1 and CDR2 sequences are MDHEN and SYDVKM. This CDR3 comprises 13 residues. The CDR3 region is CASLNLLLGGYTF. In nucleotides, the CDR3 is TGTGCCAGCCTGAATTTGCTATTGGGTGGCTACACCTTC.

Written as DNA, the CDR3 is TGTGCCAGCAGAGAGTGGACGGGGTCGAACACTGAAGCTTTCTTT. Translated: CASREWTGSNTEAFF. The chain has TRBV6-5 and TRBJ1-1; D remains unclear. From germline, CDR1 is MNHEY and CDR2 SVGAGI. The CDR3 consists of 15 residues. V gave up 6 bases and J gave up 1 base, with 15 bases separating them.

This chain joins TRBV9 and TRBJ1-6; D ambiguous. Germline V CDR1 and CDR2: SGDLS, YYNGEE. Between the trimmed V and J ends, which lost 4 bases and 3 bases, there was a span of 17 bases. This CDR3 is 17 amino acids long. The CDR3 sequence is CASSPTGPGDYNSPLHF. The DNA of the CDR3 is TGTGCCAGCAGCCCCACGGGCCCAGGCGACTATAATTCACCCCTCCACTTT.

This chain links TRBV10-2 with TRBJ1-2; D is undetermined. The CDR3 runs to 18 residues. V was trimmed by 2 bases and J by 5 bases, leaving 24 bases between them. CDR1 WSHSY and CDR2 SAAADI come from the germline V gene. This CDR3 reads CASSEGVTPGGRGYGYTF. CDR3 nucleotides: TGCGCCAGCAGTGAGGGTGTCACTCCGGGCGGGCGGGGATATGGCTACACCTTC.

The V call is TRBV7-2, the J call TRBJ2-1; D is possibly TRBD1 (5 bases). Germline assignment: CDR1 SGHTA and CDR2 FQGNSA. CDR3 length: 13 amino acids. V was clipped by 4 bases and J by 6 bases, with 10 bases between them. The CDR3 region has the DNA TGTGCCAGCAGCTCTCAGGGTAGCAATGAGCAGTTCTTC. The encoded protein is CASSSQGSNEQFF.

The CDR3 nucleotides read TGTGCCAGCAGTTCCTTCGGGGGACAGGGGATTGATGGCTACACCTTC. Protein: CASSSFGGQGIDGYTF. The chain employs TRBV28 and TRBJ1-2; 10 positions match TRBD1. The germline CDR1 and CDR2 sequences are MDHEN and SYDVKM. The V and J ends lost 4 bases and 6 bases, in that order; junction bases with no gene match: 11. There are 16 residues in the CDR3.

CDR3 amino acids: CASSYFGTQYF. The CDR3 nucleotides are TGTGCCAGCAGTTACTTTGGTACGCAGTATTTT. The V call is TRBV6-5, the J call TRBJ2-3; no reliable D call. CDR3 length: 11 amino acids. V lost 1 base, J lost 8 bases, and 4 bases lay in between. Germline V lookup: CDR1 MNHEY, CDR2 SVGAGI.